This is a list of T cell receptor beta chains from one sample in a study of control samples from healthy donors and cancer patients. Method: immunoSEQ multiplex PCR; TCRdb's copy keeps in-frame clones and lacks some. Of 89,000 or so clones in the sample, around 87% were seen once. The sample consisted of blood. These receptor sequences come from a man aged 50 to 59 in good health. CDR3s include the opening cysteine and the closing phenylalanine or tryptophan. The D gene is left open where the match is weak. The size entry is marked missing in some rows and otherwise reads once, few, many or a size class.

J gene: TRBJ2-3
clone size: .
D gene: TRBD2
V gene: TRBV6-5
CDR3 protein: CASHSGRAGTDTQYF
CDR3 DNA: TGTGCCAGCCATAGCGGGAGGGCCGGAACAGATACGCAGTATTTT

J gene: TRBJ2-2
clone size: .
D gene: .
V gene: TRBV13
CDR3 protein: CASSRPPGELFF
CDR3 DNA: TGTGCCAGCAGCCGTCCCCCCGGGGAGCTGTTTTTT

J gene: TRBJ1-3
clone size: .
D gene: TRBD1
V gene: TRBV10-3
CDR3 protein: CAIRGDSFGNTIYF
CDR3 DNA: TGTGCCATCAGGGGGGACAGCTTTGGAAACACCATATATTTT

J gene: TRBJ2-2
clone size: .
D gene: .
V gene: TRBV5-1
CDR3 protein: CASSFGGPATNTGELFF
CDR3 DNA: TGCGCCAGCAGCTTTGGGGGGCCCGCAACGAACACCGGGGAGCTGTTTTTT

J gene: TRBJ2-1
clone size: .
D gene: .
V gene: TRBV6-2/TRBV6-3
CDR3 protein: CASSTGTGYNEQFF
CDR3 DNA: TGTGCCAGCAGCACCGGGACGGGGTACAATGAGCAGTTCTTC

J gene: TRBJ1-1
clone size: .
D gene: .
V gene: TRBV5-1
CDR3 protein: CASSQAGTPNTEAFF
CDR3 DNA: TGCGCCAGCAGCCAAGCCGGGACACCTAACACTGAAGCTTTCTTT

J gene: TRBJ2-7
clone size: .
D gene: .
V gene: TRBV5-1
CDR3 protein: CASSLGRIAEQYF
CDR3 DNA: TGCGCCAGCAGCTTGGGACGGATTGCTGAGCAGTACTTC

J gene: TRBJ1-6
clone size: .
D gene: TRBD1
V gene: TRBV5-4
CDR3 protein: CASSLAGQGYSPLHF
CDR3 DNA: TGTGCCAGCAGCTTGGCGGGACAGGGGTATTCACCCCTCCACTTT

J gene: TRBJ1-1
clone size: .
D gene: TRBD1
V gene: TRBV19
CDR3 protein: CASSIDRGTTEAFF
CDR3 DNA: TGTGCCAGTAGTATCGACAGGGGGACAACTGAAGCTTTCTTT

J gene: TRBJ1-1
clone size: .
D gene: .
V gene: TRBV12-3/TRBV12-4
CDR3 protein: CASSLKRGEAFF
CDR3 DNA: TGTGCCAGCTCCTTAAAAAGGGGTGAAGCTTTCTTT

J gene: TRBJ2-2
clone size: .
D gene: TRBD1
V gene: TRBV5-1
CDR3 protein: CASRPDRALFGELFF
CDR3 DNA: TGCGCCAGCCGCCCCGACAGGGCATTGTTTGGGGAGCTGTTTTTT

J gene: TRBJ2-7
clone size: once
D gene: .
V gene: TRBV7-2
CDR3 protein: CASSIPGGSYEQYF
CDR3 DNA: TGTGCCAGCAGCATTCCCGGCGGCTCCTACGAGCAGTACTTC

J gene: TRBJ1-1
clone size: .
D gene: .
V gene: TRBV9
CDR3 protein: CASSLGFLNTEAFF
CDR3 DNA: TGTGCCAGCAGCCTCGGGTTTTTGAACACTGAAGCTTTCTTT

J gene: TRBJ1-2
clone size: once
D gene: .
V gene: TRBV28
CDR3 protein: CASSGKGYGYTF
CDR3 DNA: TGTGCCAGCAGTGGAAAGGGCTATGGCTACACCTTC

J gene: TRBJ1-2
clone size: .
D gene: TRBD1
V gene: TRBV5-1
CDR3 protein: CASSTQGANYGYTF
CDR3 DNA: TGCGCCAGCAGCACGCAGGGGGCTAACTATGGCTACACCTTC

J gene: TRBJ1-1
clone size: .
D gene: .
V gene: TRBV3-1/TRBV3-2
CDR3 protein: CASSPRGGSEAFF
CDR3 DNA: TGTGCCAGCAGCCCGAGGGGCGGGTCTGAAGCTTTCTTT

J gene: TRBJ1-2
clone size: .
D gene: TRBD1
V gene: TRBV9
CDR3 protein: CASSHGGLGQVYYGYTF
CDR3 DNA: TGTGCCAGCAGCCATGGGGGCCTGGGACAGGTCTACTATGGCTACACCTTC

J gene: TRBJ1-4
clone size: .
D gene: .
V gene: TRBV5-1
CDR3 protein: CASSLDPGATNEKLFF
CDR3 DNA: TGCGCCAGCAGCTTGGATCCAGGAGCAACTAATGAAAAACTGTTTTTT

J gene: TRBJ2-4
clone size: few
D gene: TRBD2
V gene: TRBV5-4
CDR3 protein: CASSGRGAPRGNIQYF
CDR3 DNA: TGTGCCAGCTCTGGGCGGGGGGCGCCTAGAGGAAACATTCAGTACTTC

J gene: TRBJ1-1
clone size: .
D gene: .
V gene: TRBV7-2
CDR3 protein: CASSLAGVQAGVSEAFF
CDR3 DNA: TGTGCCAGCAGCTTAGCAGGGGTCCAGGCAGGCGTCTCTGAAGCTTTCTTT

J gene: TRBJ1-2
clone size: .
D gene: .
V gene: TRBV4-1
CDR3 protein: CASSQDRPEVNYGYTF
CDR3 DNA: TGCGCCAGCAGCCAAGATAGGCCCGAAGTAAACTATGGCTACACCTTC

J gene: TRBJ1-5
clone size: .
D gene: .
V gene: TRBV19
CDR3 protein: CASSTSTVSNQPQHF
CDR3 DNA: TGTGCCAGTAGTACCTCGACGGTTAGCAATCAGCCCCAGCATTTT

J gene: TRBJ2-5
clone size: .
D gene: .
V gene: TRBV5-1
CDR3 protein: CASSFGTATLETQYF
CDR3 DNA: TGCGCCAGCAGCTTCGGGACCGCGACTCTGGAGACCCAGTACTTC

J gene: TRBJ2-5
clone size: .
D gene: .
V gene: TRBV6-1
CDR3 protein: CASSESGVIQETQYF
CDR3 DNA: TGTGCCAGCAGTGAATCCGGGGTCATCCAAGAGACCCAGTACTTC

J gene: TRBJ2-7
clone size: .
D gene: TRBD2
V gene: TRBV24-1
CDR3 protein: CATSESGRGSYEQYF
CDR3 DNA: TGTGCCACCAGTGAGAGCGGGAGAGGATCCTACGAGCAGTACTTC

J gene: TRBJ2-3
clone size: .
D gene: .
V gene: TRBV12-2
CDR3 protein: CASRFTTRQDTDSTDTQYF
CDR3 DNA: TGTGCAAGTCGCTTTACCACAAGACAGGATACGGATTCCACAGATACGCAGTATTTT

J gene: TRBJ1-6
clone size: few
D gene: TRBD1
V gene: TRBV30
CDR3 protein: CAWSRGQGSFWGSPLHF
CDR3 DNA: TGTGCCTGGAGTCGGGGACAGGGATCTTTCTGGGGGTCACCCCTCCACTTT

J gene: TRBJ2-2
clone size: .
D gene: .
V gene: TRBV9
CDR3 protein: CASRPNTGELFF
CDR3 DNA: TGTGCCAGCAGACCAAACACCGGGGAGCTGTTTTTT

J gene: TRBJ2-1
clone size: .
D gene: .
V gene: TRBV27
CDR3 protein: CASTNSYNEQFF
CDR3 DNA: TGTGCCAGCACTAACTCCTACAATGAGCAGTTCTTC

J gene: TRBJ2-3
clone size: .
D gene: TRBD2
V gene: TRBV2
CDR3 protein: CASNLAGREDTQYF
CDR3 DNA: TGTGCCAGCAACTTAGCGGGAAGGGAAGATACGCAGTATTTT

J gene: TRBJ1-2
clone size: .
D gene: .
V gene: TRBV6-5
CDR3 protein: CASSEGYGYTF
CDR3 DNA: TGTGCCAGCTCGGAGGGCTATGGCTACACCTTC

J gene: TRBJ1-5
clone size: .
D gene: .
V gene: TRBV4-3
CDR3 protein: CASSQDWGSGNQPQHF
CDR3 DNA: TGCGCCAGCAGCCAAGACTGGGGTTCGGGCAATCAGCCCCAGCATTTT

J gene: TRBJ2-2
clone size: once
D gene: .
V gene: TRBV9
CDR3 protein: CASSVGGRVDNTGELFF
CDR3 DNA: TGTGCCAGCAGCGTAGGAGGAAGGGTCGATAACACCGGGGAGCTGTTTTTT

J gene: TRBJ2-5
clone size: .
D gene: .
V gene: TRBV11-2
CDR3 protein: CASSLGSLRGEETQYF
CDR3 DNA: TGTGCCAGCAGCTTAGGTTCCCTGCGCGGGGAAGAGACCCAGTACTTC

J gene: TRBJ1-3
clone size: .
D gene: TRBD1
V gene: TRBV3-1/TRBV3-2
CDR3 protein: CASSRQQGIGAGNTIYF
CDR3 DNA: TGTGCCAGCAGCCGGCAACAGGGGATCGGAGCTGGAAACACCATATATTTT

J gene: TRBJ2-1
clone size: few
D gene: TRBD2
V gene: TRBV9
CDR3 protein: CASSAGRTPWGEQFF
CDR3 DNA: TGTGCCAGCAGCGCCGGGAGGACTCCATGGGGTGAGCAGTTCTTC

J gene: TRBJ2-1
clone size: .
D gene: .
V gene: TRBV4-3
CDR3 protein: CASSHQGGYNEQFF
CDR3 DNA: TGCGCCAGCAGCCATCAAGGGGGTTACAATGAGCAGTTCTTC

J gene: TRBJ2-5
clone size: .
D gene: TRBD2
V gene: TRBV27
CDR3 protein: CASSTGGAGTQYF
CDR3 DNA: TGTGCCAGCTCGACCGGGGGGGCGGGGACCCAGTACTTC

J gene: TRBJ2-1
clone size: .
D gene: .
V gene: TRBV5-1
CDR3 protein: CASMGTPDSYNEQFF
CDR3 DNA: TGCGCCAGCATGGGGACACCCGACTCCTACAATGAGCAGTTCTTC

J gene: TRBJ1-1
clone size: .
D gene: .
V gene: TRBV6-4
CDR3 protein: CASSDTGGGSTEAFF
CDR3 DNA: TGTGCCAGCAGTGATACGGGAGGGGGGAGCACTGAAGCTTTCTTT

J gene: TRBJ1-2
clone size: once
D gene: .
V gene: TRBV12-3/TRBV12-4
CDR3 protein: CASTRDVFYGYTF
CDR3 DNA: TGTGCCAGCACCCGGGATGTCTTTTATGGCTACACCTTC

J gene: TRBJ2-7
clone size: .
D gene: TRBD2
V gene: TRBV18
CDR3 protein: CASSPLAGGPYEQYF
CDR3 DNA: TGTGCCAGCTCACCACTAGCGGGAGGGCCCTACGAGCAGTACTTC

J gene: TRBJ2-1
clone size: .
D gene: TRBD2
V gene: TRBV4-2
CDR3 protein: CASSQRTGTSGRDEQFF
CDR3 DNA: TGTGCCAGCAGCCAGCGAACCGGGACTAGCGGGAGGGATGAGCAGTTCTTC

J gene: TRBJ2-7
clone size: .
D gene: TRBD1
V gene: TRBV10-1
CDR3 protein: CASSPGQGATNEQYF
CDR3 DNA: TGCGCCAGCAGCCCGGGACAGGGGGCGACGAACGAGCAGTACTTC

J gene: TRBJ2-3
clone size: .
D gene: .
V gene: TRBV12-3/TRBV12-4
CDR3 protein: CASSPPGAYTQYF
CDR3 DNA: TGTGCCAGCAGTCCCCCAGGCGCGTATACGCAGTATTTT

J gene: TRBJ2-6
clone size: .
D gene: .
V gene: TRBV7-2
CDR3 protein: CASSSFQFGGSSGANVLTF
CDR3 DNA: TGTGCCAGCAGCTCCTTTCAATTCGGGGGTAGCTCTGGGGCCAACGTCCTGACTTTC

J gene: TRBJ2-2
clone size: once
D gene: .
V gene: TRBV5-4
CDR3 protein: CASNLGGQHTGELFF
CDR3 DNA: TGTGCCAGCAACCTCGGGGGGCAGCACACCGGGGAGCTGTTTTTT

J gene: TRBJ2-5
clone size: once
D gene: .
V gene: TRBV5-6
CDR3 protein: CASSFRAAGPETQYF
CDR3 DNA: TGTGCCAGCAGCTTCAGGGCGGCTGGCCCGGAGACCCAGTACTTC

J gene: TRBJ2-3
clone size: .
D gene: .
V gene: TRBV7-3
CDR3 protein: CASSLGHPSTDTQYF
CDR3 DNA: TGTGCCAGCAGCTTGGGACACCCGAGCACAGATACGCAGTATTTT

J gene: TRBJ1-3
clone size: once
D gene: .
V gene: TRBV28
CDR3 protein: CASRDSLSGNTIYF
CDR3 DNA: TGTGCCAGCAGGGACAGCCTCTCTGGAAACACCATATATTTT

J gene: TRBJ1-1
clone size: .
D gene: TRBD1
V gene: TRBV5-6
CDR3 protein: CASSFWTGLNTEAFF
CDR3 DNA: TGTGCCAGCAGCTTCTGGACAGGCCTGAACACTGAAGCTTTCTTT

J gene: TRBJ2-3
clone size: .
D gene: .
V gene: TRBV7-6
CDR3 protein: CASSLVTGDAGSTDTQYF
CDR3 DNA: TGTGCCAGCAGCTTAGTGACGGGGGATGCGGGGTCCACAGATACGCAGTATTTT

J gene: TRBJ2-3
clone size: .
D gene: TRBD2
V gene: TRBV2
CDR3 protein: CASSETVREADTQYF
CDR3 DNA: TGTGCCAGCAGTGAAACGGTGCGGGAGGCAGATACGCAGTATTTT

J gene: TRBJ1-2
clone size: .
D gene: TRBD1
V gene: TRBV27
CDR3 protein: CASTLEGQGTYGYTF
CDR3 DNA: TGTGCCAGCACCCTAGAGGGACAGGGAACCTATGGCTACACCTTC

J gene: TRBJ1-1
clone size: .
D gene: .
V gene: TRBV7-2
CDR3 protein: CASSTNRVNTEAFF
CDR3 DNA: TGTGCCAGCAGTACGAACAGGGTGAACACTGAAGCTTTCTTT